The 14 T cell receptor beta chains listed next were all sequenced from one sample in a study of cytomegalovirus exposure and HLA in healthy donors. It was with 60 Vbeta and 13 Jbeta primers that the PCR ran. Only in-frame clones appear in the TCRdb table, and some are missing; sequencing was by immunoSEQ multiplex PCR. In the table there are approximately 160,000 clones, approximately 77% of which are singletons. The sample taken for sequencing was PBMCs. The receptors shown here come from a male donor in good health and CMV-seropositive.

The chain employs TRBV11-3 and TRBJ2-2; TRBD1 agrees at 12 bases. The CDR3 covers 17 residues. CDR1 and CDR2 (germline): SGHNT, YENEEA. The V segment lost 0 bases and the J segment 4 bases; nucleotides outside the gene matches: 3. CDR3 protein: CASSLEGTGGITGELFF. The DNA for the CDR3 is TGTGCCAGCAGCTTAGAAGGGACAGGGGGCATCACCGGGGAGCTGTTTTTT.

The V and J genes are TRBV30 and TRBJ2-3; 9 bases align to TRBD2. The trim removed 0 bases at V and 3 bases at J, leaving 7 bases unmatched. Germline lookup yields CDR1 GTSNPN and CDR2 SVGIG (reference sequence). The CDR3 covers 16 residues. The CDR3 sequence: CAWSVRERGATDTQYF. CDR3 bases: TGTGCCTGGAGTGTACGGGAGCGGGGGGCGACAGATACGCAGTATTTT.

This rearrangement joins TRBV4-2 to TRBJ1-2, with D perhaps TRBD1 (5 bases). This CDR3 has 16 residues. Germline V gene lookup returns CDR1 LGHNA and CDR2 YNFKEQ. Deletions cut 0 bases from V and 6 bases from J, with 17 bases between. The CDR3: CASSQDRGILLNGYTF. The CDR3 DNA reads TGTGCCAGCAGCCAAGATAGGGGCATCCTTCTAAATGGCTACACCTTC.

The chain combines TRBV7-2 with TRBJ2-7; D gene ambiguous. Per germline, CDR1 SGHTA and CDR2 FQGNSA. The CDR3 length is 15 residues. V was cut by 2 bases and J by 0 bases, with 11 bases left in between. The DNA of the CDR3 is TGTGCCAGCAGCTTAATGTGGGCCAGCTCCTACGAGCAGTACTTC. Amino acid sequence: CASSLMWASSYEQYF.

The chain is built from TRBV6-5 and TRBJ1-2; the D gene is possibly TRBD1 (6 bases). The V end lost 6 bases, the J end lost 6 bases, and 20 bases lay between the germline ends. The germline V gene has CDR1 MNHEY and CDR2 SVGAGI. This CDR3 is built from 15 residues. Written as DNA, the CDR3 is TGTGCCAGCAGGGGGGGCGGCGGGGGGATGGATGGCTACACCTTC. As protein: CASRGGGGGMDGYTF.

This chain joins TRBV10-1 and TRBJ1-1, with TRBD1 matching over 8 bases. From germline, CDR1 is WNHNN and CDR2 SYGVQD (reference sequence). The CDR3 spans 15 residues. The junction had 4 bases not matched to a gene; V was cut back by 4 bases and J by 0 bases. The CDR3 sequence: CASSAQTGVNTEAFF. The CDR3 bases are TGCGCCAGCAGTGCCCAGACAGGGGTGAACACTGAAGCTTTCTTT.

The rearrangement joins TRBV5-5 to TRBJ1-2; the D gene is possibly TRBD1 (5 bases). V shed 2 bases and J shed 3 bases, with 17 bases lying between them. Germline V gene lookup returns CDR1 SGHKS and CDR2 YYEKEE (reference sequence). The CDR3 extends over 16 amino acids. The CDR3 loop is CASSFVPQGSYYGYTF. DNA of the CDR3: TGTGCCAGCAGCTTTGTACCGCAGGGCTCCTACTATGGCTACACCTTC.

The V call is TRBV9, the J call TRBJ2-1; D is possibly TRBD1 (6 bases). Germline CDR1 and CDR2: SGDLS and YYNGEE. Trimming removed 0 bases at V and 4 bases at J, with 8 bases between. The CDR3 loop spans 14 amino acids. The CDR3 coding sequence is TGTGCCAGCAGCGTAGTGGACAGATACAATGAGCAGTTCTTC. It codes for CASSVVDRYNEQFF.

This sequence joins TRBV2 and TRBJ1-2, with D possibly TRBD1 on 6 matching bases. The V and J ends lost 8 bases and 6 bases respectively, with 19 bases between them. The CDR3 spans 14 residues. Per germline, CDR1 SNHLY and CDR2 FYNNEI. The CDR3: CASRRGGPFNGYTF. The CDR3 DNA sequence: TGTGCCAGCCGCCGGGGGGGCCCGTTTAATGGCTACACCTTC.

The chain is built from TRBV19 and TRBJ1-5, with unresolved D. The germline CDR1 and CDR2 sequences are LNHDA and SQIVND (reference sequence). Trimming left V 9 bases short and J 11 bases short, with 14 bases between. The CDR3 extends over 11 amino acids. The CDR3 DNA follows: TGTGCCAGCACCGACGGGAGGGCCCAGCATTTT. Translation: CASTDGRAQHF.

The chain uses TRBV5-1 and TRBJ1-5; weak D call: TRBD1 (5 bases). Germline CDR1 and CDR2: SGHRS and YFSETQ. Trimming removed 5 bases from V and 7 bases from J, with 22 bases in between. The CDR3 runs to 16 residues. The CDR3 spells CASSEFGTQGTQPQHF. In nucleotides, the CDR3 is TGCGCCAGCAGTGAATTCGGTACGCAGGGAACACAGCCCCAGCATTTT.

The rearrangement joins TRBV4-1 to TRBJ1-1; perhaps TRBD1 as D (5 bases). Trimming left V 1 base short and J 4 bases short, with 13 bases between. The germline V gene encodes CDR1 MGHRA and CDR2 YSYEKL. The length of the CDR3 is 15 residues. The CDR3 region has the DNA TGCGCCAGCAGCCAAGCCCGGGGGAAGAGCACTGAAGCTTTCTTT. Translated: CASSQARGKSTEAFF.

The genes are TRBV10-3 and TRBJ1-5; D is ambiguous. The CDR3 runs to 15 residues. Per the germline V gene, CDR1 is ENHRY and CDR2 is SYGVKD. Trimming shortened V by 0 bases and J by 3 bases, and 9 bases separated the two germline ends. DNA of the CDR3: TGTGCCATCAGTGAGTCGTCGGGATACAATCAGCCCCAGCATTTT. This codes for CAISESSGYNQPQHF.

The CDR3 sequence: CAIRDSSGNTIYF. CDR3 bases: TGTGCCATCAGGGACAGCTCTGGAAACACCATATATTTT. The chain has TRBV10-3 and TRBJ1-3, with D possibly being TRBD1 (6 bases). Between the trimmed V and J ends, which lost 6 bases and 0 bases, there was a span of 6 bases. The CDR3 extends over 13 amino acids. CDR1 is ENHRY and CDR2 is SYGVKD in the germline V gene.